This T cell receptor beta chain was found in a study of shared clonotypes between healthy human individuals. The study, taken as a whole, reports: Only blood was sampled; tissue repertoires likely differ.

In germline, CDR1 is MNHEY, CDR2 SMNVEV (reference sequence). The V and J ends lost 6 bases and 0 bases, in that order; junction bases with no gene match: 8. CDR3 length: 15 amino acids. Data came from immunoSEQ multiplex PCR; TCRdb stores just in-frame clones and leaves some out. The top ten clones hold approximately 0.33% of a sample with 600,000 or so clones, roughly 98% of them seen once. A few counts support this clone. Its cognate antigen is unknown. Naive CD8 cells lacked CD45RO and underwent positive selection for CCR7, leaving out terminally differentiated effector memory CD45RA+ cells. This receptor was obtained from a man aged 30 to 45 in good health. This chain joins TRBV27 and TRBJ2-7; TRBD1 matches at 7 bases. What was sequenced was naive CD8+ T cells sorted from blood. CDR3 in amino acids: CASSHKGQSSYEQYF. In DNA form, the CDR3 reads TGTGCCAGCAGCCACAAGGGACAGAGCTCCTACGAGCAGTACTTC.